The 6 T cell receptor beta chains below were found in one sample sequenced in a study of Ad26.COV2.S vaccination and SARS-CoV-2 variants. Stated treatment: roughly 19 received Ad26.COV2.S at low or high dose, single or two shots; about 5 received placebo; per-sample allocation not given. Day 63 after the first vaccine or placebo injection was the time point for sampling. Sequenced by immunoSEQ multiplex PCR; TCRdb stores in-frame clones only, minus some. Altogether approximately 480,000 clones are present, around nine tenths being singletons, with the ten largest covering roughly 13%. The starting material was peripheral blood, obtained in a trial of Ad26.COV2.S vaccine versus placebo. The source of these receptors is a person aged 18-60 years who received the Ad26.COV2.S COVID-19 vaccine or a placebo.

The V gene is TRBV10-3, the J gene TRBJ2-5; TRBD1 aligns across 7 bases. CDR3 length: 15 amino acids. Per germline, CDR1 ENHRY and CDR2 SYGVKD. J gave up 5 bases and V 5 bases, and 11 bases lay outside the gene matches. DNA for the CDR3: TGTGCCATCAGTCCGCGACAGGGTTCAGGGGAGACCCAGTACTTC. Its translation: CAISPRQGSGETQYF.

The V and J genes are TRBV7-2 and TRBJ2-7; 9 positions match TRBD1. Germline V lookup: CDR1 SGHTA, CDR2 FQGNSA. Losses at the gene ends were 6 bases for V and 4 bases for J; bases not matched to a gene: 7. CDR3 length: 14 amino acids. CDR3 DNA sequence: TGTGCCAGCAGAAACCCGGGACAGGGTTACGAGCAGTACTTC. This codes for CASRNPGQGYEQYF.

The chain recombines TRBV27 with TRBJ1-2; the match to TRBD1 covers 7 bases. CDR1 MNHEY and CDR2 SMNVEV come from the germline V gene (reference sequence). The CDR3 totals 13 residues. The V gene end was trimmed by 5 bases and the J gene end by 8 bases; junction bases not matched to a gene: 8. CDR3 bases: TGTGCCAGCAGTCTCGACAGGGCCCACGGCTACACCTTC. This encodes CASSLDRAHGYTF.

The rearrangement links TRBV7-9 to TRBJ2-1; D gene ambiguous. This CDR3 has 16 residues. The germline V gene encodes CDR1 SEHNR and CDR2 FQNEAQ (reference sequence). V was cut by 5 bases and J by 0 bases, with 14 bases left in between. CDR3 DNA: TGTGCCAGCAGCCCCTATTCTCGAGGCTCCTACAATGAGCAGTTCTTC. Translated, it gives CASSPYSRGSYNEQFF.

The V call is TRBV27, the J call TRBJ2-7, with D maybe TRBD2 (5 bases). The CDR3 extends over 14 amino acids. Per germline, CDR1 MNHEY and CDR2 SMNVEV (reference sequence). Trimming stripped 5 bases from V and 7 bases from J, with 18 bases between. CDR3 DNA sequence: TGTGCCAGCAGTAGCCCGGACCAACGGGGAGAGCAGTACTTC. Protein product: CASSSPDQRGEQYF.

The chain joins TRBV28 to TRBJ1-1; D not resolved. V lost 3 bases to trimming and J lost 3 bases, with 14 bases between them. CDR1 and CDR2 (germline): MDHEN, SYDVKM. The length of the CDR3 is 15 residues. The CDR3: CASSFQGRWDTEAFF. Here the CDR3 DNA reads TGTGCCAGCAGTTTTCAAGGCAGGTGGGACACTGAAGCTTTCTTT.